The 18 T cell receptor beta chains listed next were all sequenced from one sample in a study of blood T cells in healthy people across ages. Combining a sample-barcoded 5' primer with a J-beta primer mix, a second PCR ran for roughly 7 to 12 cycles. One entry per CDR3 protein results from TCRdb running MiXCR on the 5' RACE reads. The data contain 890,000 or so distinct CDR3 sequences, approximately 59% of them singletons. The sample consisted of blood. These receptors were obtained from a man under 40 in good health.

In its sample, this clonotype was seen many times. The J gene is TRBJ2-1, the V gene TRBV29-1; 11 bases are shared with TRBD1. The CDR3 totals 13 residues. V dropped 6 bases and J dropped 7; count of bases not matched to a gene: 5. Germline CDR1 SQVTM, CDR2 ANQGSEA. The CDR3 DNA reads TGCAGCGTGGGACAGGGGGGGTGGAATGAGCAGTTCTTC. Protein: CSVGQGGWNEQFF.

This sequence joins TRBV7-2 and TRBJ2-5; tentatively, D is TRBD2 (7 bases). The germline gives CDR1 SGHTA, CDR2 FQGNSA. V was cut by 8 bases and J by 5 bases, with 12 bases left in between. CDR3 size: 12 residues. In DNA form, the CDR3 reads TGTGCCAGCCGAAAGGGGGGGGAGACCCAGTACTTC. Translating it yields CASRKGGETQYF.

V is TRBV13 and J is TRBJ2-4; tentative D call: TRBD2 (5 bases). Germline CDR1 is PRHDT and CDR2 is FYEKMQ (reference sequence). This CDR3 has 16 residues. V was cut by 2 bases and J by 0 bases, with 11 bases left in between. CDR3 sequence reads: CASSLRQGLAKNIQYF. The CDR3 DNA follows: TGTGCCAGCAGCTTACGGCAAGGACTAGCCAAAAACATTCAGTACTTC.

The CDR3 sequence is CASKTSGSSYEQYF. DNA of the CDR3: TGCGCCAGCAAGACTAGCGGGAGCTCCTACGAGCAGTACTTC. This chain connects TRBV5-1 to TRBJ2-7; 12 bases match TRBD2. The CDR3 totals 14 residues. The germline CDR1 and CDR2 sequences are SGHRS and YFSETQ. Trimming at V came to 6 bases and at J to 0 bases, leaving 1 base not matched to a gene.

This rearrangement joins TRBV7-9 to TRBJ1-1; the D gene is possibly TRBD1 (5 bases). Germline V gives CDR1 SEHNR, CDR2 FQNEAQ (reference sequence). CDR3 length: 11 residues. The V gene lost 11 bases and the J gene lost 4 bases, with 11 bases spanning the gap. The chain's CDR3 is CAHGGSTEAFF. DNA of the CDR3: TGTGCCCATGGGGGGTCCACTGAAGCTTTCTTT.

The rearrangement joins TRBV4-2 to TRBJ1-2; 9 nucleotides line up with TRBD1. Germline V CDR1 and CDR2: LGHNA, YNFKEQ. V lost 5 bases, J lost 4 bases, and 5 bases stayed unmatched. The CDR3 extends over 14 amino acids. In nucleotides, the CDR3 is TGTGCCAGCAGCTCCGGGACAGGGCCCTATGGCTACACCTTC. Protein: CASSSGTGPYGYTF.

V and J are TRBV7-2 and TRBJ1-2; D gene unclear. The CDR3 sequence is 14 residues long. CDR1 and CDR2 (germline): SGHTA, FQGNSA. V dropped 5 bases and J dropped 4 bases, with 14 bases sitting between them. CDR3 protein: CASSVHGPSYGYTF. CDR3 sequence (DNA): TGTGCCAGCAGCGTCCACGGGCCTAGCTATGGCTACACCTTC.

The CDR3 bases are TGTGCCAGCAGCCACGGGACGCCCGGAGGAGAGACCCAGTACTTC. As protein: CASSHGTPGGETQYF. This chain uses TRBV6-2 or TRBV6-3 with TRBJ2-5; D might be TRBD1 or TRBD2, each matching 5 bases. The germline CDR1 and CDR2 sequences are MNHEY and SVGEGT. The V end lost 6 bases, the J end lost 4 bases, and 18 bases lay between the germline ends. The CDR3 covers 15 residues.

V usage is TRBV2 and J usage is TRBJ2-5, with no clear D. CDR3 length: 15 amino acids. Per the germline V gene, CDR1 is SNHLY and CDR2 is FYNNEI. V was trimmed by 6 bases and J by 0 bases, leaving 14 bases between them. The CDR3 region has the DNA TGTGCCAGCAGGGGTGACCCCACATACCAAGAGACCCAGTACTTC. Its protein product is CASRGDPTYQETQYF.

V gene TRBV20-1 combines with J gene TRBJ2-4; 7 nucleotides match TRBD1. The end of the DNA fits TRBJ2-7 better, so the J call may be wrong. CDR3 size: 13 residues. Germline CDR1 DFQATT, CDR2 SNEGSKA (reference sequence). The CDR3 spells CSAEMTGTYEQYF. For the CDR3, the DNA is TGCAGTGCTGAAATGACAGGGACCTACGAGCAGTACTTC.

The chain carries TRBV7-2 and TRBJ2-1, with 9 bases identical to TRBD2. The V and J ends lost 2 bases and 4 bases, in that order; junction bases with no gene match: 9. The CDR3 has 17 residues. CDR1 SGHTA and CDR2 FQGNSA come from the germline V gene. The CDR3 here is CASSLRMASGVYNEQFF. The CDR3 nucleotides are TGTGCCAGCAGCTTACGAATGGCTAGCGGGGTTTACAATGAGCAGTTCTTC.

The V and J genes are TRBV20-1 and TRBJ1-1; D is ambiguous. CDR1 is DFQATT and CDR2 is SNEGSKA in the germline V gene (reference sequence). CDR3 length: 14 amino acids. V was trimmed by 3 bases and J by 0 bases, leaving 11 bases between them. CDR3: CSARVTTMNTEAFF. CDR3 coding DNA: TGCAGTGCTAGGGTCACCACCATGAACACTGAAGCTTTCTTT.

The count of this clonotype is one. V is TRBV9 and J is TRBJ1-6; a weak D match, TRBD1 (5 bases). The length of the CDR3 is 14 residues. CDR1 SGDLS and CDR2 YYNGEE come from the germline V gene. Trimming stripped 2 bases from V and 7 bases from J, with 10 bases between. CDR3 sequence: CASSVLQGNSPLHF. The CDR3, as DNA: TGTGCCAGCAGCGTGTTGCAGGGAAATTCACCCCTCCACTTT.

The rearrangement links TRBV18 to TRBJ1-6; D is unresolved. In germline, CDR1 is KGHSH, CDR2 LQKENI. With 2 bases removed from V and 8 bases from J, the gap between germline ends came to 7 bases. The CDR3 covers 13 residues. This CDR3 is CASSPGWYSPLHF. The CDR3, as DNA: TGTGCCAGCTCACCAGGGTGGTATTCACCCCTCCACTTT.

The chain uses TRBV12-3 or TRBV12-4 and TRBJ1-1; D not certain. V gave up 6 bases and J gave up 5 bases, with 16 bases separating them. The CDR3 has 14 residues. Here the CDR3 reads CASRPRAVGTEAFF. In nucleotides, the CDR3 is TGTGCCAGCAGACCAAGGGCTGTCGGGACTGAAGCTTTCTTT.

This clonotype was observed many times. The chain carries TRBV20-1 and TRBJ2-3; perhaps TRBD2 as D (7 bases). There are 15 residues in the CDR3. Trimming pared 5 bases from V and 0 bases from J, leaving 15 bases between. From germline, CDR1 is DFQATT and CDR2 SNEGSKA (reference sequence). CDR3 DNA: TGCAGTGCTCACAGGGAGGGGGTTAGCACAGATACGCAGTATTTT. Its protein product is CSAHREGVSTDTQYF.

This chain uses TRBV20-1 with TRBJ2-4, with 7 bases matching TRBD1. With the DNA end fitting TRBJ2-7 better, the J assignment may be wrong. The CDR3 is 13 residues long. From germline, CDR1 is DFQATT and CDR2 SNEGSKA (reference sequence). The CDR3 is CSRQGQSLYEQYF. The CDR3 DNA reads TGCAGCCGACAGGGACAATCCCTGTACGAGCAGTACTTC.

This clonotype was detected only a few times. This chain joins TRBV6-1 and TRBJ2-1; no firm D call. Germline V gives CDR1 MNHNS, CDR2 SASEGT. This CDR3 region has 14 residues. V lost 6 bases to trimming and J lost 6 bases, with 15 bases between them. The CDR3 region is CASRILNLGNEQFF. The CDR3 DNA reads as TGTGCCAGCAGAATACTAAACCTAGGCAATGAGCAGTTCTTC.